Below, 9 T cell receptor beta chains from the same sample are listed, as sequenced in a study of T cells in Graves' hyperthyroidism and ophthalmopathy. Amplified TCR beta CDR3 regions derived from RNA transcripts. Initially, a first-round RT-PCR of the TCR CDR3 employed the HTBI primer set. MiXCR, applied by TCRdb to the multiplex PCR reads, yields one record per CDR3 protein. The top ten clones hold around 9.3% of a sample with over 700,000 distinct CDR3 sequences, 35% to 40% of them seen once. Sequencing used blood. The receptors derive from a man younger than 30 with Graves' hyperthyroidism.

This clonotype was seen at least ten times. The V call is TRBV19, the J call TRBJ1-6, with a possible D match to TRBD1 (6 bases). Germline V gene sequence: CDR1 LNHDA, CDR2 SQIVND (reference sequence). CDR3 length equals 14 residues. Trimming removed 5 bases from V and 9 bases from J, with 14 bases in between. The CDR3 region has the DNA TGTGCCAGTAGTGTCTGGACAGATCCTTCACCCCTCCACTTT. It translates to CASSVWTDPSPLHF.

In regard to this clonotype: The CDR3 does not end in the conserved phenylalanine or tryptophan, so this is likely a read error. The chain uses TRBV10-3 and TRBJ2-5, with TRBD2 as a possible D gene (7 bases). This CDR3 comprises 12 residues. The germline V gene has CDR1 ENHRY and CDR2 SYGVKD. CDR3 DNA sequence: TGTGCCATCGGGGGGGCTCAAGAGGCCCAGTACGTC. Its protein is CAIGGAQEAQYV.

V is TRBV25-1 and J is TRBJ2-5; D might be TRBD1 (5 bases). The germline V gene has CDR1 MGHDK and CDR2 SYGVNS. CDR3 length: 14 amino acids. V lost 11 bases and J 3 bases, leaving 19 bases between the germline ends. The CDR3 DNA is TGTGCCTGGAGTGTAGGGGCGCTAAAAGAGACCCAGTACTTC. It codes for CAWSVGALKETQYF.

The chain couples TRBV9 to TRBJ1-4; D unclear. The V end lost 0 bases, the J end lost 4 bases, and 10 bases lay between the germline ends. Germline V gives CDR1 SGDLS, CDR2 YYNGEE. The CDR3 runs to 15 residues. This CDR3 is CASSVEGNSNEKLFF. The CDR3 coding sequence is TGTGCCAGCAGCGTAGAAGGAAACAGTAATGAAAAACTGTTTTTT.

The chain combines TRBV2 with TRBJ1-5, with a possible D match to TRBD1 (6 bases). This CDR3 is 13 amino acids long. Germline assignment: CDR1 SNHLY and CDR2 FYNNEI. The germline V and J ends were trimmed by 6 bases and 8 bases, with 14 bases remaining between them. The CDR3 reads CASSQGTSEPQHF. CDR3 coding DNA: TGTGCCAGCAGCCAGGGGACATCGGAGCCCCAGCATTTT.

This clonotype appeared a few times. The chain is built from TRBV7-9 and TRBJ1-1; D might be TRBD1 (5 bases). Germline loops: CDR1 SEHNR, CDR2 FQNEAQ (reference sequence). Between the trimmed V and J ends, which lost 4 bases and 0 bases, there was a span of 18 bases. The length of the CDR3 is 17 residues. The DNA for the CDR3 is TGTGCCAGCAGCTCGTTGGGTCGACGGGGCTTGAACACTGAAGCTTTCTTT. Translated: CASSSLGRRGLNTEAFF.

This clonotype was found many times. The chain links TRBV29-1 to TRBJ1-2; TRBD1 is a possible D gene (5 bases). Germline CDR1 SQVTM, CDR2 ANQGSEA. This CDR3 has 12 residues. V was trimmed by 7 bases and J by 5 bases, leaving 14 bases between them. CDR3 nucleotide sequence: TGCAGCGCTTTGACGGAGGGGTATGGCTACACCTTC. This encodes CSALTEGYGYTF.

This clonotype has just a few counts. The CDR3 loop reads CASSLGRDNRNQPQHF. CDR3 DNA sequence: TGTGCCAGCAGCTTAGGCAGGGACAACAGAAATCAGCCCCAGCATTTT. The gene calls are TRBV7-8 and TRBJ1-5, with D possibly being TRBD1 (6 bases). This CDR3 is 16 amino acids long. V dropped 1 base and J dropped 4 bases, with 14 bases sitting between them. Germline V gene lookup returns CDR1 SGHVS and CDR2 FQNEAQ.

The chain has TRBV2 and TRBJ1-1; perhaps TRBD1 as D (5 bases). Germline V gives CDR1 SNHLY, CDR2 FYNNEI. The CDR3 is 14 residues long. Between the trimmed V and J ends, which lost 6 bases and 4 bases, there was a span of 15 bases. The CDR3: CASRTWGVSTEAFF. Written as DNA, the CDR3 is TGTGCCAGCAGAACGTGGGGGGTGAGCACTGAAGCTTTCTTT. Looking up the rest from reference TRBV2 and TRBJ1-1 gives the full variable domain: EPEVTQTPSHQVTQMGQEVILRCVPISNHLYFYWYRQILGQKVEFLVSFYNNEISEKSEIFDDQFSVERPDGSNFTLKIRSTKLEDSAMYFCASRTWGVSTEAFFGQGTRLTVV.